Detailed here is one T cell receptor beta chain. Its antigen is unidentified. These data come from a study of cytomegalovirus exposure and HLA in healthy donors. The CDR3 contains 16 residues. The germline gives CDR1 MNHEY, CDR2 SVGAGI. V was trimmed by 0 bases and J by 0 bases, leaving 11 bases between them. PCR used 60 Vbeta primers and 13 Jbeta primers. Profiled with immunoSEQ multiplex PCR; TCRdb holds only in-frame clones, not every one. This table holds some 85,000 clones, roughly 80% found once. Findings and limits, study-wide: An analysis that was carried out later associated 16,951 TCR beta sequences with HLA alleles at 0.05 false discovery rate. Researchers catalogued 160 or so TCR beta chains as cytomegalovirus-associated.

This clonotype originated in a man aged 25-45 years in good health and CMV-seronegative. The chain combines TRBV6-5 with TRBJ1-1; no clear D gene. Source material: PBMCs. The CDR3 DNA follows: TGTGCCAGCAGTTACTCGTTAGTCCGGTTGAACACTGAAGCTTTCTTT. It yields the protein CASSYSLVRLNTEAFF.